This T cell receptor beta chain appears in the sequencing data of a study of beta chain features in type 1 diabetes. Points from the study as a whole: Moderately but significantly shorter TCRB CDR3s were found in Type 1 diabetes patients in all four CD4+ subsets. The naive, central memory and Treg TCRB repertoires of patients appeared to be more similar to one another than those of healthy donors.

Looked up from germline, CDR1 is SGHTA and CDR2 is FQGNSA. This CDR3 has 13 amino acids. V lost 8 bases to trimming and J lost 5 bases, with 15 bases between them. The isolated RNA, all of it, was reverse transcribed, so expressed TCRB transcripts were what got sequenced. Repertoires were generated with immunoSEQ multiplex PCR, while TCRdb's copy carries only in-frame clones and drops some. The sample holds around 150,000 clones; approximately 10% are singletons and the top ten take 0.45% to 0.6%. About this clone: The antigen is undetermined.

The sequenced sample consisted of central memory CD4+ T cells from blood. The source is a man aged 30 to 45 with type 1 diabetes. The rearrangement links TRBV7-2 to TRBJ2-5; D perhaps matches TRBD2 (6 bases). The CDR3 region is CASGEVWGETQYF. CDR3 coding DNA: TGTGCCAGCGGGGAGGTGTGGGGGGAGACCCAGTACTTC.